A single sample is the source of the 16 T cell receptor beta chains below, sequenced in a study of human T cells and chemical hapten exposure. This sample's time point: pre-sensitization, week 0. The treatment: therapeutic diphenylcyclopropenone sensitization with weekly scalp DPC. TCRdb re-called the RACE reads with MiXCR, one entry per CDR3 protein. This table has about 120,000 distinct CDR3 sequences, less than 15% appearing once. The input for sequencing was whole blood, taken in connection with sensitization to the hapten diphenylcyclopropenone (DPC). The receptors stem from a woman under 30 with alopecia areata. Some clones in this sample may be carry-over from other donors' samples.

The sample holds a few counts of this clonotype. The chain links TRBV4-2 to TRBJ2-3; the match to TRBD2 covers 7 bases. Trimming cost V 0 bases and J 2 bases; bases outside gene matches: 5. The CDR3 runs 16 residues. Germline V CDR1 and CDR2: LGHNA, YNFKEQ. CDR3 loop: CASSQERREITDTQYF. CDR3 nucleotides: TGTGCCAGCAGCCAAGAGAGGCGGGAGATCACAGATACGCAGTATTTT.

The sample holds many counts of this clonotype. The chain joins TRBV6-2 or TRBV6-3 to TRBJ1-6; TRBD1 agrees at 7 bases. CDR1 and CDR2 (germline): MNHEY, SVGEGT. The CDR3 is 15 amino acids. Unmatched junction bases numbered 8, after V lost 6 bases and J lost 6 bases. The CDR3 nucleotides read TGTGCCAGCAGCCCCCGGGACAGAATTAATTCACCCCTCCACTTT. Translating it yields CASSPRDRINSPLHF.

The V gene is TRBV5-3, the J gene TRBJ1-1; tentatively, D is TRBD1 (5 bases). TRBV5-3 counts as an open reading frame of uncertain function. V was trimmed by 6 bases and J by 5 bases, leaving 23 bases between them. This CDR3 region has 16 residues. The CDR3 spells CARTPGGLPRRTEAFF. As DNA, the CDR3 is TGTGCCAGAACCCCGGGGGGTCTCCCTAGGAGGACTGAAGCTTTCTTT.

In this sample, this clonotype turned up a few times. The chain joins TRBV4-3 to TRBJ2-7, with D unclear. CDR1 is LGHNA and CDR2 is YSLEER in the germline V gene. Trimming stripped 2 bases from V and 1 base from J, with 15 bases between. The CDR3 spans 16 residues. The CDR3, as DNA: TGCGCCAGCAGCCAACTACATGCTTCTCCTTCCTACGAGCAGTACTTC. Protein: CASSQLHASPSYEQYF.

The chain has TRBV30 and TRBJ1-1, with D unresolved. V lost 0 bases to trimming and J lost 0 bases, with 5 bases between them. Per germline, CDR1 GTSNPN and CDR2 SVGIG (reference sequence). This CDR3 region has 13 residues. The CDR3 loop is CAWSVRVNTEAFF. CDR3 bases: TGTGCCTGGAGTGTGAGGGTGAACACTGAAGCTTTCTTT.

This clonotype was seen ten or more times. V and J are TRBV7-2 and TRBJ2-2; D remains unclear. This CDR3 comprises 14 residues. V lost 0 bases and J lost 4, with 6 bases in between. Germline CDR1 and CDR2: SGHTA and FQGNSA. The DNA of the CDR3 is TGTGCCAGCAGCTTAGCGAGGAGCACCGGGGAGCTGTTTTTT. It codes for CASSLARSTGELFF.

This clonotype was detected many times. V gene TRBV6-2 or TRBV6-3 combines with J gene TRBJ2-1; 11 bases line up with TRBD1. Germline CDR1 MNHEY, CDR2 SVGEGT. The V segment lost 6 bases and the J segment 9 bases; nucleotides outside the gene matches: 10. The CDR3 totals 15 residues. CDR3 sequence reads: CASRRAGQGAVEQFF. As DNA, the CDR3 is TGTGCCAGCAGACGCGCTGGACAGGGGGCGGTTGAGCAGTTCTTC.

In its sample, this clonotype was seen a few times. The chain has TRBV2 and TRBJ1-6, with D hard to call. V was pared by 8 bases and J by 0 bases, with 8 bases between. Germline-derived CDR1 and CDR2 are SNHLY and FYNNEI. The CDR3 is 14 residues long. The CDR3 protein is CASALSSYNSPLHF. As DNA, the CDR3 is TGTGCCAGCGCCCTAAGCTCCTATAATTCACCCCTCCACTTT. Variable domain in full (rest from reference TRBV2 and TRBJ1-6): EPEVTQTPSHQVTQMGQEVILRCVPISNHLYFYWYRQILGQKVEFLVSFYNNEISEKSEIFDDQFSVERPDGSNFTLKIRSTKLEDSAMYFCASALSSYNSPLHFGNGTRLTVT.

This clonotype was counted many times. This rearrangement joins TRBV20-1 to TRBJ1-2; 9 nucleotides agree with TRBD1. J lost 7 bases, V lost 1 base, and 7 bases had no gene match. CDR3 length equals 14 residues. Germline CDR1 and CDR2: DFQATT and SNEGSKA (reference sequence). CDR3 amino acids: CSARVTGTGFGYTF. CDR3 nucleotides: TGCAGTGCTAGAGTAACCGGGACAGGGTTTGGCTACACCTTC.

This clonotype was found a few times. The J gene is TRBJ2-1, the V gene TRBV18; perhaps TRBD2 as D (6 bases). Germline V CDR1 and CDR2: KGHSH, LQKENI. Trimming took 2 bases from V and 7 from J, leaving 12 bases between them. CDR3 length equals 14 residues. The CDR3 loop reads CASSPSLGGNEQFF. The CDR3 region has the DNA TGTGCCAGCTCACCATCCCTCGGAGGGAATGAGCAGTTCTTC. The full variable domain, in which reference TRBV18 and TRBJ2-1 provide the parts outside the CDR3, is NAGVMQNPRHLVRRRGQEARLRCSPMKGHSHVYWYRQLPEEGLKFMVYLQKENIIDESGMPKERFSAEFPKEGPSILRIQQVVRGDSAAYFCASSPSLGGNEQFFGPGTRLTVL.

The CDR3 protein is CASSPRTSGGGDEQFF. CDR3 coding DNA: TGTGCCAGCAGTCCTCGGACTAGCGGGGGAGGCGATGAGCAGTTCTTC. The chain carries TRBV12-3 or TRBV12-4 and TRBJ2-1, with 13 positions matching TRBD2. There are 16 residues in the CDR3. The ends lost 5 bases at V and 8 bases at J; junction bases unmatched: 9.

This chain uses TRBV7-6 with TRBJ2-5, with D possibly called TRBD1 or TRBD2 (5 bases each). CDR1 SGHVS and CDR2 FNYEAQ come from the germline V gene. Trimming left V 2 bases short and J 1 base short, with 11 bases between. The CDR3 is 15 residues long. In DNA form, the CDR3 reads TGTGCCAGCAGCTTATATCGAGGGGCCCAAGAGACCCAGTACTTC. Amino acids: CASSLYRGAQETQYF. Variable domain in full (rest from reference TRBV7-6 and TRBJ2-5): GAGVSQSPRYKVTKRGQDVALRCDPISGHVSLYWYRQALGQGPEFLTYFNYEAQQDKSGLPNDRFSAERPEGSISTLTIQRTEQRDSAMYRCASSLYRGAQETQYFGPGTRLLVL.

There are many counts of this clonotype. V and J are TRBV29-1 and TRBJ2-1; D possibly matches TRBD1 or TRBD2 (6 bases each). V was clipped by 7 bases and J by 7 bases, with 17 bases between them. The CDR3 is made up of 13 amino acids. Germline CDR1 reads SQVTM; CDR2 reads ANQGSEA. The CDR3 DNA is TGCAGCGCCGGCTGGGGGGCAGGGAATGAGCAGTTCTTC. It yields the protein CSAGWGAGNEQFF.

This clonotype has more than one count but fewer than ten. The gene calls are TRBV6-5 and TRBJ2-3, with 9 bases identical to TRBD1. The CDR3 has 15 residues. V lost 7 bases and J lost 5; bases outside the gene matches: 10. Germline lookup yields CDR1 MNHEY and CDR2 SVGAGI. The CDR3, as DNA: TGTGCCAGCACCAGATCCGGGACAGGGCGAGATACGCAGTATTTT. This sequence encodes CASTRSGTGRDTQYF.

In its sample, this clonotype was seen a few times. J is TRBJ2-7 and V is TRBV11-2; 9 nucleotides match TRBD2. J gave up 6 bases and V 3 bases, and 12 bases lay outside the gene matches. The CDR3 sequence is 16 residues long. Germline V gives CDR1 SGHAT, CDR2 FQNNGV. The CDR3 DNA sequence: TGTGCCAGCAGCTTTCTGACTAGCGGCGGGCGTGGCGAGCAGTACTTC. It translates to CASSFLTSGGRGEQYF.

This clonotype turned up a few times. This chain joins TRBV9 and TRBJ2-3, with no clear D. Deletions cut 3 bases from V and 2 bases from J, with 10 bases between. Germline V CDR1 and CDR2: SGDLS, YYNGEE. This CDR3 comprises 14 residues. The CDR3 spells CASSAPAFTDTQYF. Written as DNA, the CDR3 is TGTGCCAGCAGCGCTCCCGCATTCACAGATACGCAGTATTTT. Looking up the rest from reference TRBV9 and TRBJ2-3 gives the full variable domain: DSGVTQTPKHLITATGQRVTLRCSPRSGDLSVYWYQQSLDQGLQFLIQYYNGEERAKGNILERFSAQQFPDLHSELNLSSLELGDSALYFCASSAPAFTDTQYFGPGTRLTVL.